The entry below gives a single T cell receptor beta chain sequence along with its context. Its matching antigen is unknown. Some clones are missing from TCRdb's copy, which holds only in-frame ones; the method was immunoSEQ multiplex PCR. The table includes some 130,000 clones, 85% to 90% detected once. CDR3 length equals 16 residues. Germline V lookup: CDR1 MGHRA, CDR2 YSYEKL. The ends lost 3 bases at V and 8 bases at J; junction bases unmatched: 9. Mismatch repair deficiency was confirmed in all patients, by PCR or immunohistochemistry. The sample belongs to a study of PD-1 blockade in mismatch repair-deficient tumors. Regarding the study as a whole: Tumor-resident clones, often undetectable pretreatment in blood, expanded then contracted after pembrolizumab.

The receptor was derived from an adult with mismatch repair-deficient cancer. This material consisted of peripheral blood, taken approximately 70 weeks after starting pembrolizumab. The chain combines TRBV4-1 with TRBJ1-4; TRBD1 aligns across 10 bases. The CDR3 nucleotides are TGCGCCAGCAGCCAGCTGGGGACAGGGGTAGGGGAAAAACTGTTTTTT. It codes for CASSQLGTGVGEKLFF.